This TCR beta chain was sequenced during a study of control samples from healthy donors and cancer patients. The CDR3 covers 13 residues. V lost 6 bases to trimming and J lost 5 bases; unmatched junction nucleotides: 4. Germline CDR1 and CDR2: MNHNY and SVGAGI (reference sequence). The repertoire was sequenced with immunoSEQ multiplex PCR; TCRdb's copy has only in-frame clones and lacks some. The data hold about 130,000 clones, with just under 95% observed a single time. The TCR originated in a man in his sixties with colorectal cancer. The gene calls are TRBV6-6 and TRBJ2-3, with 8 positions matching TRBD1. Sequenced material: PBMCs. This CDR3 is CASRGQAKDTQYF. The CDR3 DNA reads TGTGCCAGCAGGGGACAGGCGAAAGATACGCAGTATTTT.